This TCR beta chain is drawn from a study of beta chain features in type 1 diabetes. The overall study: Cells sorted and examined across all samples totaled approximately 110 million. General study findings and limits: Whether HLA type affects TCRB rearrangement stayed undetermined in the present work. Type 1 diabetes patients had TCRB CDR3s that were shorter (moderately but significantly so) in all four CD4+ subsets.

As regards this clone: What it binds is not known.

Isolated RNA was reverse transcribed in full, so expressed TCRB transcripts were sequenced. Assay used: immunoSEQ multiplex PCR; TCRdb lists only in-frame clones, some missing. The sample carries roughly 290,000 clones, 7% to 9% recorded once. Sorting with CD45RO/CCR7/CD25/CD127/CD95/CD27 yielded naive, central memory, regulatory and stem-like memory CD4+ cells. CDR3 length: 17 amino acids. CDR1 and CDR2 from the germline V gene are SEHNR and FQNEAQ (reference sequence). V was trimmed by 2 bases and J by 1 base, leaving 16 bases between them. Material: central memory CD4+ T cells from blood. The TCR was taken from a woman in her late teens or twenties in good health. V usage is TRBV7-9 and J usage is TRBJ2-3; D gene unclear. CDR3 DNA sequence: TGTGCCAGCAGCTTAAAGTTCGGCTTTCAAGGCACAGATACGCAGTATTTT. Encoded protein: CASSLKFGFQGTDTQYF.